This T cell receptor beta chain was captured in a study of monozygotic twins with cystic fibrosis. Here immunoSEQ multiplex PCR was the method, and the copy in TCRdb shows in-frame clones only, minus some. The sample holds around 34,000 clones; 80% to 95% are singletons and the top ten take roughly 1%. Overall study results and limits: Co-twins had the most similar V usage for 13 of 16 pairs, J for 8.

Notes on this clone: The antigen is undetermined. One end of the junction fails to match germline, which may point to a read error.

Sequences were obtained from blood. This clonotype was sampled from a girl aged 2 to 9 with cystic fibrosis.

The CDR3 DNA follows: TGTGCTAGCTCACCCCTAGCGGGGGATCCCACAGATACGCAGTATTTT. It specifies CASSPLAGDPTDTQYF. The chain recombines TRBV18 with TRBJ2-3; the match to TRBD2 covers 10 bases. The CDR3 consists of 16 residues. From germline, CDR1 is KGHSH and CDR2 LQKENI.